Listed below are T cell receptor beta chains from one sample, sequenced in a study of blood T cell repertoires in COVID-19. TCRdb's table, derived via immunoSEQ multiplex PCR, lists solely in-frame clones and lacks some. Of about 280,000 clones listed, around 85% are singletons. Sequenced sample: peripheral blood. Receptors were obtained from a woman in her sixties or seventies with acute or convalescent COVID-19. CDR3s include the opening cysteine and the closing phenylalanine or tryptophan.

cdr3_length	j_call	v_call	cdr3_aa
14	TRBJ1-2	TRBV29-1	CSVAPQKANYGYTF
15	TRBJ1-1	TRBV19	CASGITGVKNTEAFF
13	TRBJ1-1	TRBV2	CASSESFGVEAFF
15	TRBJ1-2	TRBV5-1	CASSLRGGEGYGYTF
15	TRBJ1-3	TRBV18	CASSPADYSGNTIYF
18	TRBJ2-1	TRBV9	CATYGSGTSGGANNEQFF
17	TRBJ1-2	TRBV3-1/TRBV3-2	CASSQLLGQGPNYGYTF
14	TRBJ2-5	TRBV5-6	CASSLLGAGETQYF
14	TRBJ2-3	TRBV7-2	CASRTGGSTDTQYF
13	TRBJ2-3	TRBV20-1	CSASPGATDTQYF
13	TRBJ1-1	TRBV5-1	CASSHGHRTEAFF
16	TRBJ1-6	TRBV4-2	CASSQGAGQGNSPLHF
16	TRBJ2-1	TRBV5-1	CASSLAGTSGHNEQFF
15	TRBJ2-1	TRBV6-6	CASSRGQNLYNEQFF
13	TRBJ2-7	TRBV12-3/TRBV12-4	CASSLGQSYEQYF
15	TRBJ2-2	TRBV6-2/TRBV6-3	CASSYEASETGELFF
15	TRBJ1-2	TRBV5-1	CASSMTGDPYYGYTF
15	TRBJ2-3	TRBV6-5	CASTFRQGATDTQYF
16	TRBJ2-1	TRBV4-2	CASSRSGTSGGDEQFF
14	TRBJ1-2	TRBV18	CASSPARQTYGYTF
16	TRBJ2-1	TRBV6-1	CASSESLAGAFNEQFF
13	TRBJ1-6	TRBV5-5	CASSSGLYSPLHF
15	TRBJ2-5	TRBV3-1/TRBV3-2	CASSFGTGFGETQYF